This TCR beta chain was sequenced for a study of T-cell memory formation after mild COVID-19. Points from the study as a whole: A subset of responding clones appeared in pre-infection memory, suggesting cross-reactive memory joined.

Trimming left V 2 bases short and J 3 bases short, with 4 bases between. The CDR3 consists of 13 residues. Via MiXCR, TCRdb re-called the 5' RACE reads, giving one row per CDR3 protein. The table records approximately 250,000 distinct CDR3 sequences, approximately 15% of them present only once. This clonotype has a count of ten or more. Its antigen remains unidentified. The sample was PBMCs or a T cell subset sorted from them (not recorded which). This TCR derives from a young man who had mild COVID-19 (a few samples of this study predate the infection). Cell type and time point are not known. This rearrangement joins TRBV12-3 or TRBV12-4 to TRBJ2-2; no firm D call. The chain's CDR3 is CASSLWDTGELFF. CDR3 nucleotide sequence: TGTGCCAGCAGTTTATGGGACACCGGGGAGCTGTTTTTT.